The present T cell receptor (beta chain) was sequenced within a study of post-analysis software for immune sequencing data. Study-level background: The study covered relapsing-remitting, secondary progressive and progressive-relapsing courses of multiple sclerosis. Study findings and constraints: Patients had higher frequencies than controls of roughly five TRBV segments, including TRBV5-6, TRBV5-1 and TRBV20-1.

Germline V gene sequence: CDR1 LGHNA, CDR2 YNFKEQ. This CDR3 spans 15 amino acids. Tagging with unique molecular identifiers was a feature of the TCR beta cDNA libraries. The yield from approximately 1 to 10 million T cells was about 500,000 cDNA molecules in total. One entry per CDR3 protein results from TCRdb running MiXCR on the PCR reads. The repertoire holds fewer than 600,000 distinct CDR3 sequences, with nearly 45% as singletons. A note on this clonotype: Its target is not known.

The chain recombines TRBV4-2 with TRBJ2-7; maybe TRBD1 (6 bases). The J call is uncertain, as TRBJ2-5 better fits the DNA end. Sequenced material: blood. The source is a girl aged 10-17 years with multiple sclerosis. The CDR3 protein is CASSQDQIRGETQYF. Here the CDR3 DNA reads TGTGCCAGCAGCCAAGATCAAATCAGGGGAGAGACCCAGTACTTC.